One and the same sample provided the 12 T cell receptor beta chains below, sequenced in a study of T cells after yellow fever vaccination. TCRdb re-called the 5' RACE reads with MiXCR, one entry per CDR3 protein. The repertoire holds about 350,000 distinct CDR3 sequences, with roughly 10% as singletons. The specimen comprised PBMCs, sampled on the day of the first yellow fever vaccination. Every receptor here comes from a man between 18 and 29 years old who received the YFV17D yellow fever vaccine.

The chain is built from TRBV7-9 and TRBJ1-1; unclear D gene. The CDR3 length is 13 residues. Germline V CDR1 and CDR2: SEHNR, FQNEAQ (reference sequence). The V and J ends lost 5 bases and 8 bases respectively, with 15 bases between them. The CDR3 sequence: CASSPISREEAFF. DNA for the CDR3: TGTGCCAGCAGCCCAATCAGTAGGGAAGAAGCTTTCTTT.

To note about this clonotype: This sequence may be a read error, since a much larger clone differs from it by one base. The CDR3 coding sequence is TGCGCCAGCAGCTGGGATGGGGTGAAAGCCTACGAGCAGTACTTC. It codes for CASSWDGVKAYEQYF. The rearrangement joins TRBV5-1 to TRBJ2-7; the D is unclear. Trimming shortened V by 3 bases and J by 2 bases, and 15 bases separated the two germline ends. CDR1 and CDR2 (germline): SGHRS, YFSETQ. This CDR3 has 15 residues.

The chain recombines TRBV12-3 or TRBV12-4 with TRBJ2-2; D perhaps matches TRBD1 (5 bases). CDR3 length: 13 amino acids. Trimming took 5 bases from V and 5 from J, leaving 9 bases between them. The CDR3 DNA reads as TGTGCCAGCAGTACGACAGCGACCGGGGAGCTGTTTTTT. Its protein is CASSTTATGELFF.

The rearrangement joins TRBV5-1 to TRBJ2-5; 7 nucleotides align to TRBD1. V was clipped by 3 bases and J by 5 bases; unmatched bases: 10. The CDR3 spans 15 residues. Germline-derived CDR1 and CDR2 are SGHRS and YFSETQ. CDR3 residues: CASSSGTAISETQYF. The CDR3 DNA reads as TGCGCCAGCAGCTCCGGGACAGCGATTTCGGAGACCCAGTACTTC. The full variable domain, with the rest looked up from reference TRBV5-1 and TRBJ2-5, is KAGVTQTPRYLIKTRGQQVTLSCSPISGHRSVSWYQQTPGQGLQFLFEYFSETQRNKGNFPGRFSGRQFSNSRSEMNVSTLELGDSALYLCASSSGTAISETQYFGPGTRLLVL.

A few counts support this clonotype. A much more abundant neighbour one base away suggests this may be a read error. This chain connects TRBV7-2 to TRBJ2-1; D remains unclear. Germline V gene sequence: CDR1 SGHTA, CDR2 FQGNSA. CDR3 length: 11 residues. The CDR3 protein is CASSSYDEQFF. CDR3 sequence (DNA): TGTGCCAGCAGCTCCTACGATGAGCAGTTCTTC.

The chain recombines TRBV7-6 with TRBJ2-3; D may be TRBD2 (6 bases). This CDR3 region has 14 residues. The V end lost 3 bases, the J end lost 7 bases, and 14 bases lay between the germline ends. CDR1 is SGHVS, CDR2 FNYEAQ, per germline. The CDR3 spells CASSLGGRGNTQYF. For the CDR3, the DNA is TGTGCCAGCAGCTTGGGGGGTAGGGGCAATACGCAGTATTTT.

In its sample, this clonotype was seen many times. The chain carries TRBV5-6 and TRBJ2-3, with TRBD1 as a possible D gene (6 bases). V lost 0 bases and J lost 0, with 11 bases in between. The CDR3 consists of 16 residues. CDR1 is SGHDT and CDR2 is YYEEEE in the germline V gene. The CDR3: CASSLVDRVSTDTQYF. DNA of the CDR3: TGTGCCAGCAGCTTGGTGGACAGAGTTAGCACAGATACGCAGTATTTT.

This clonotype was seen a few times. This chain uses TRBV7-6 with TRBJ1-1, with 8 bases aligning to TRBD1. The CDR3 sequence is 16 residues long. Germline V gene lookup returns CDR1 SGHVS and CDR2 FNYEAQ. With V trimmed by 7 bases and J by 5 bases, 15 bases remained unmatched. CDR3 coding DNA: TGTGCCAGCATCGGGGGGGCAGGGGGCGCGGGGACTGAAGCTTTCTTT. Its protein is CASIGGAGGAGTEAFF. Looking up the rest from reference TRBV7-6 and TRBJ1-1 gives the full variable domain: GAGVSQSPRYKVTKRGQDVALRCDPISGHVSLYWYRQALGQGPEFLTYFNYEAQQDKSGLPNDRFSAERPEGSISTLTIQRTEQRDSAMYRCASIGGAGGAGTEAFFGQGTRLTVV.

V usage is TRBV5-1 and J usage is TRBJ2-3; D gene ambiguous. Germline V gene data show CDR1 as SGHRS and CDR2 as YFSETQ. The length of the CDR3 is 15 residues. V dropped 0 bases and J dropped 4 bases, with 12 bases sitting between them. The CDR3 spells CASSLEVVVADTQYF. The CDR3 DNA is TGCGCCAGCAGCTTGGAAGTTGTTGTTGCAGATACGCAGTATTTT. Using reference TRBV5-1 and TRBJ2-3 for the parts outside the CDR3, the full variable domain is KAGVTQTPRYLIKTRGQQVTLSCSPISGHRSVSWYQQTPGQGLQFLFEYFSETQRNKGNFPGRFSGRQFSNSRSEMNVSTLELGDSALYLCASSLEVVVADTQYFGPGTRLTVL.

The V call is TRBV3-1, the J call TRBJ2-2; D call uncertain. Germline assignment: CDR1 LGHDT and CDR2 YNNKEL (reference sequence). This CDR3 comprises 16 residues. Deletions cut 4 bases from V and 6 bases from J, with 18 bases between. CDR3 nucleotide sequence: TGTGCCAGCAGCCCTACCGCGGTCTATGTCTCCGGGGAGCTGTTTTTT. Its translation is CASSPTAVYVSGELFF.

CDR3 residues: CASSYGGHMNTEAFF. CDR3 coding DNA: TGTGCCAGCAGTTACGGGGGTCATATGAACACTGAAGCTTTCTTT. The rearrangement uses TRBV6-5 and TRBJ1-1, with D possibly TRBD1 on 5 matching bases. Trimming took 2 bases from V and 0 from J, leaving 10 bases between them. Germline V CDR1 and CDR2: MNHEY, SVGAGI. This CDR3 comprises 15 residues.

J is TRBJ2-3 and V is TRBV6-1; 11 bases match TRBD1. This CDR3 spans 15 amino acids. Germline V CDR1 and CDR2: MNHNS, SASEGT. Losses at the gene ends were 5 bases for V and 5 bases for J; bases not matched to a gene: 6. CDR3 sequence: CASSPDRGPKDTQYF. The CDR3 DNA is TGTGCCAGCAGTCCGGACAGGGGGCCCAAAGATACGCAGTATTTT.